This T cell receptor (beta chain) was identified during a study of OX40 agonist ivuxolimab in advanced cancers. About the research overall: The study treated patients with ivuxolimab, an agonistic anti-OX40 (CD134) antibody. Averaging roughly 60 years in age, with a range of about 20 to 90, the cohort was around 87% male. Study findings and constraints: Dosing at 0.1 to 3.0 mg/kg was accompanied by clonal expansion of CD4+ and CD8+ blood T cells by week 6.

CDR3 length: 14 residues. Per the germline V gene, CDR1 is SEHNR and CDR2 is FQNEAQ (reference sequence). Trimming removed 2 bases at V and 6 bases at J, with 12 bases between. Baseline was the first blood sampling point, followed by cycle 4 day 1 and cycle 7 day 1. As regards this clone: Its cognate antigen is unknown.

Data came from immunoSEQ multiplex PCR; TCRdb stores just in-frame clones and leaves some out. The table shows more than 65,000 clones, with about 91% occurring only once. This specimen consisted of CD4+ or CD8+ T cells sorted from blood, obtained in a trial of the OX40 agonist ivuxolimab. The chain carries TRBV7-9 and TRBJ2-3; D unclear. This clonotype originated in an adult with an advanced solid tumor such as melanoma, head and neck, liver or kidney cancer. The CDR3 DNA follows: TGTGCCAGCAGCTTAACTCAGGACGGGGATACGCAGTATTTT. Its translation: CASSLTQDGDTQYF. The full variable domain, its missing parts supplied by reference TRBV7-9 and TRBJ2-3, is DTGVSQNPRHKITKRGQNVTFRCDPISEHNRLYWYRQTLGQGPEFLTYFQNEAQLEKSRLLSDRFSAERPKGSFSTLEIQRTEQGDSAMYLCASSLTQDGDTQYFGPGTRLTVL.